This paragraph reports one T cell receptor beta chain. Template amounts of approximately 300 ng DNA, roughly 28,000 T cell genomes, were employed in unsorted PBMC replicate PCRs. This table comes from immunoSEQ multiplex PCR, and its TCRdb copy is limited to in-frame clones, with some not included. The sample consists of about half a million clones, around 80% of them appearing once. The sample is drawn from a study of shared clonotypes between healthy human individuals. In the study overall: The cohort had two women and three men, ages 18 to 49.

Every contributor of samples was a Caucasian grown-up residing in Nashville, Tennessee. Genomic DNA of unsorted samples came from 85 million to 95 million PBMCs. V lost 1 base and J lost 4; bases outside the gene matches: 8. The length of the CDR3 is 16 residues. Per germline, CDR1 LGHNA and CDR2 YNFKEQ. Material: PBMCs. This chain links TRBV4-2 with TRBJ2-5, with 8 bases lining up with TRBD2. This TCR was sampled from a woman aged 40 to 50 in good health. Some clones in this sample may be carry-over from other donors' samples. The CDR3 region has the DNA TGTGCCAGCAGCCAAGGTCCCAGGGGACTAGGAGAGACCCAGTACTTC. Encoded protein: CASSQGPRGLGETQYF.